These T cell receptor beta chains were read from a single sample in a study of cytomegalovirus exposure and HLA in healthy donors. Assay: immunoSEQ multiplex PCR; the TCRdb copy retains only in-frame clones and omits some. There are 90,000 or so clones in the sample; around 85% occur only once, and 20% to 25% lies in the top ten. Sequencing was performed on PBMCs. The receptors shown here come from a man in his late teens or twenties in good health and CMV-seropositive. Each CDR3 is given with its conserved first and last residue. Fields, in order: CDR3 length, V gene, clone size, J gene, D gene, CDR3 protein, CDR3 DNA. A D gene is named only where the DNA matches it firmly. Expanded clones get a size class; other rows say once, few or many, or leave the size out.

length: 16; V: TRBV2; size: NA; J: TRBJ1-1; D: NA; CDR3: CASSSRQPAMNTEAFF; DNA: TGTGCCAGCAGTTCGCGACAGCCAGCAATGAACACTGAAGCTTTCTTT
length: 15; V: TRBV5-4; size: NA; J: TRBJ2-1; D: NA; CDR3: CASSLGQGSYNEQFF; DNA: TGTGCCAGCAGCTTAGGGCAGGGTTCTTACAATGAGCAGTTCTTC
length: 14; V: TRBV27; size: many; J: TRBJ1-2; D: TRBD1; CDR3: CASSLSMTGDGYTF; DNA: TGTGCCAGCAGTTTATCGATGACAGGGGATGGCTACACCTTC
length: 14; V: TRBV19; size: NA; J: TRBJ2-7; D: NA; CDR3: CATRRGHSSYEQYF; DNA: TGTGCCACCCGTCGGGGACACAGCTCCTACGAGCAGTACTTC
length: 17; V: TRBV28; size: NA; J: TRBJ2-1; D: TRBD2; CDR3: CASSHGLAHSSYNEQFF; DNA: TGTGCCAGCAGCCACGGACTAGCTCATAGCTCCTACAATGAGCAGTTCTTC
length: 15; V: TRBV6-5; size: NA; J: TRBJ2-5; D: TRBD2; CDR3: CASSSGLAEKETQYF; DNA: TGTGCCAGCAGTTCGGGACTAGCGGAAAAAGAGACCCAGTACTTC
length: 16; V: TRBV15; size: NA; J: TRBJ2-1; D: TRBD2; CDR3: CATRDYGTSGHNEQFF; DNA: TGTGCCACCCGAGACTACGGGACTAGCGGACACAATGAGCAGTTCTTC
length: 14; V: TRBV27; size: NA; J: TRBJ1-2; D: TRBD1; CDR3: CASSTGGFGYGYTF; DNA: TGTGCCAGCAGCACAGGGGGCTTTGGCTATGGCTACACCTTC
length: 16; V: TRBV5-1; size: NA; J: TRBJ2-3; D: NA; CDR3: CASSHDRSVGTDTQYF; DNA: TGCGCCAGCAGCCACGACAGGAGTGTCGGCACAGATACGCAGTATTTT
length: 14; V: TRBV27; size: NA; J: TRBJ1-2; D: TRBD1; CDR3: CASSSPGGAGGYTF; DNA: TGTGCCAGCAGTTCGCCAGGGGGCGCTGGGGGCTACACCTTC
length: 15; V: TRBV2; size: NA; J: TRBJ2-7; D: NA; CDR3: CASVLLDRFSYEQYF; DNA: TGTGCCAGCGTTCTCTTGGACAGATTTTCCTACGAGCAGTACTTC
length: 15; V: TRBV1; size: NA; J: TRBJ1-5; D: NA; CDR3: CTSSFPGQLYQPQHF; DNA: TGCACCAGCAGCTTTCCGGGACAACTCTATCAGCCCCAGCATTTT
length: 16; V: TRBV6-6; size: NA; J: TRBJ2-5; D: NA; CDR3: CASSYSRLGGWETQYF; DNA: TGTGCCAGCAGTTACTCGAGGCTTGGGGGCTGGGAGACCCAGTACTTC
length: 14; V: TRBV6-1; size: NA; J: TRBJ2-5; D: NA; CDR3: CASRRGARGETQYF; DNA: TGTGCCAGCAGACGAGGGGCTCGGGGGGAGACCCAGTACTTC
length: 15; V: TRBV10-3; size: NA; J: TRBJ2-1; D: NA; CDR3: CAISDQGRNYNEQFF; DNA: TGTGCCATCAGTGATCAAGGCAGGAACTACAATGAGCAGTTCTTC
length: 15; V: TRBV5-1; size: NA; J: TRBJ2-1; D: NA; CDR3: CASSLGQGGGNEQFF; DNA: TGCGCCAGCAGCTTGGGACAGGGAGGTGGGAATGAGCAGTTCTTC
length: 15; V: TRBV2; size: NA; J: TRBJ2-3; D: TRBD2; CDR3: CASSLSGYSTDTQYF; DNA: TGTGCCAGCAGTCTTAGCGGGTATAGCACAGATACGCAGTATTTT
length: 14; V: TRBV7-3; size: NA; J: TRBJ1-1; D: NA; CDR3: CASSLGGGGTEAFF; DNA: TGTGCCAGCAGCCTCGGTGGGGGCGGTACTGAAGCTTTCTTT
length: 14; V: TRBV28; size: NA; J: TRBJ2-5; D: NA; CDR3: CASSFSGSKETQYF; DNA: TGTGCCAGCAGTTTTTCGGGATCCAAAGAGACCCAGTACTTC
length: 16; V: TRBV5-1; size: NA; J: TRBJ2-2; D: TRBD1; CDR3: CASSGTGSPKTGELFF; DNA: TGCGCCAGCAGCGGGACAGGGTCCCCGAAGACCGGGGAGCTGTTTTTT
length: 16; V: TRBV5-1; size: NA; J: TRBJ2-5; D: TRBD2; CDR3: CASSPPGLADQETQYF; DNA: TGCGCCAGCAGCCCTCCGGGACTAGCGGACCAAGAGACCCAGTACTTC
length: 17; V: TRBV7-9; size: NA; J: TRBJ1-3; D: NA; CDR3: CASSLRWGQDAGNTIYF; DNA: TGTGCCAGCAGCTTAAGGTGGGGGCAGGATGCTGGAAACACCATATATTTT
length: 15; V: TRBV19; size: NA; J: TRBJ2-3; D: NA; CDR3: CASSQTTGSTDTQYF; DNA: TGTGCCAGTAGTCAAACGACTGGGAGCACAGATACGCAGTATTTT
length: 15; V: TRBV5-1; size: NA; J: TRBJ2-6; D: NA; CDR3: CASSSGHSGANVLTF; DNA: TGCGCCAGCAGCTCAGGACATTCTGGGGCCAACGTCCTGACTTTC
length: 13; V: TRBV10-2; size: few; J: TRBJ1-3; D: NA; CDR3: CASTGRLGNTIYF; DNA: TGCGCCAGCACAGGTCGGCTCGGAAACACCATATATTTT
length: 14; V: TRBV11-2; size: NA; J: TRBJ1-1; D: NA; CDR3: CASSSWTENTEAFF; DNA: TGTGCCAGCAGCTCCTGGACAGAGAACACTGAAGCTTTCTTT
length: 14; V: TRBV28; size: NA; J: TRBJ2-7; D: TRBD2; CDR3: CASSTSGRNYEQYF; DNA: TGTGCCAGCAGTACCAGCGGGAGAAACTACGAGCAGTACTTC
length: 14; V: TRBV5-4; size: NA; J: TRBJ1-1; D: TRBD1; CDR3: CASSVQGVGTEAFF; DNA: TGTGCCAGCAGCGTACAGGGGGTGGGCACTGAAGCTTTCTTT
length: 18; V: TRBV27; size: once; J: TRBJ2-3; D: TRBD2; CDR3: CASSPRLAGGPTSDTQYF; DNA: TGTGCCAGCAGTCCGCGACTAGCGGGAGGGCCGACGTCAGATACGCAGTATTTT
length: 16; V: TRBV7-9; size: NA; J: TRBJ1-4; D: TRBD1; CDR3: CASSPRTGEYNEKLFF; DNA: TGTGCCAGCAGCCCCCGGACAGGGGAATATAATGAAAAACTGTTTTTT
length: 13; V: TRBV5-1; size: NA; J: TRBJ2-5; D: NA; CDR3: CASAGTGKGTQYF; DNA: TGCGCCAGCGCGGGGACCGGGAAAGGAACCCAGTACTTC
length: 13; V: TRBV11-2; size: NA; J: TRBJ1-2; D: NA; CDR3: CASSLGAYYGYTF; DNA: TGTGCCAGCAGCTTGGGGGCGTACTATGGCTACACCTTC
length: 13; V: TRBV5-4; size: few; J: TRBJ2-7; D: TRBD1; CDR3: CASSLEVRDRQYF; DNA: TGTGCCAGCAGCTTGGAGGTCCGGGACAGGCAGTACTTC
length: 12; V: TRBV29-1; size: NA; J: TRBJ2-2; D: NA; CDR3: CSVRTGSGELFF; DNA: TGCAGCGTTCGAACAGGTTCCGGGGAGCTGTTTTTT
length: 13; V: TRBV9; size: NA; J: TRBJ2-3; D: NA; CDR3: CASSVGGLDTQYF; DNA: TGTGCCAGCAGCGTAGGAGGATTAGATACGCAGTATTTT
length: 18; V: TRBV11-3; size: NA; J: TRBJ2-1; D: TRBD2; CDR3: CASSLASGRLRGLNEQFF; DNA: TGTGCCAGCAGCTTGGCTAGCGGGAGGCTTCGCGGACTCAATGAGCAGTTCTTC
length: 15; V: TRBV6-4; size: few; J: TRBJ2-1; D: NA; CDR3: CASSSGGGGFNEQFF; DNA: TGTGCCAGCAGTTCCGGAGGGGGCGGTTTCAATGAGCAGTTCTTC
length: 15; V: TRBV15; size: NA; J: TRBJ1-5; D: TRBD1; CDR3: CATSRGTGSGQPQHF; DNA: TGTGCCACCAGTCGGGGGACAGGGAGCGGACAGCCCCAGCATTTT
length: 12; V: TRBV9; size: NA; J: TRBJ1-3; D: NA; CDR3: CASGGFGNTIYF; DNA: TGTGCCAGCGGAGGGTTTGGAAACACCATATATTTT
length: 16; V: TRBV18; size: NA; J: TRBJ2-5; D: TRBD2; CDR3: CASSPRVTSGQRSQYF; DNA: TGTGCCAGCTCACCACGAGTAACTAGCGGGCAGAGGAGCCAGTACTTC
length: 17; V: TRBV15; size: NA; J: TRBJ1-5; D: NA; CDR3: CATSRGEQGRVNQPQHF; DNA: TGTGCCACCAGCAGAGGGGAACAGGGCCGGGTCAATCAGCCCCAGCATTTT
length: 12; V: TRBV19; size: NA; J: TRBJ2-2; D: NA; CDR3: CASSILSGELFF; DNA: TGTGCCAGTAGTATACTTTCGGGGGAGCTGTTTTTT
length: 16; V: TRBV28; size: once; J: TRBJ1-2; D: NA; CDR3: CASSLGGGASYYGYTF; DNA: TGTGCCAGCAGTTTGGGGGGGGGCGCTTCCTACTATGGCTACACCTTC
length: 17; V: TRBV29-1; size: NA; J: TRBJ2-3; D: TRBD2; CDR3: CSVHAGTSGASTDTQYF; DNA: TGCAGCGTCCACGCGGGGACTAGCGGGGCTAGCACAGATACGCAGTATTTT
length: 12; V: TRBV13; size: NA; J: TRBJ2-1; D: NA; CDR3: CASSVTYNEQFF; DNA: TGTGCCAGCAGCGTTACATACAATGAGCAGTTCTTC